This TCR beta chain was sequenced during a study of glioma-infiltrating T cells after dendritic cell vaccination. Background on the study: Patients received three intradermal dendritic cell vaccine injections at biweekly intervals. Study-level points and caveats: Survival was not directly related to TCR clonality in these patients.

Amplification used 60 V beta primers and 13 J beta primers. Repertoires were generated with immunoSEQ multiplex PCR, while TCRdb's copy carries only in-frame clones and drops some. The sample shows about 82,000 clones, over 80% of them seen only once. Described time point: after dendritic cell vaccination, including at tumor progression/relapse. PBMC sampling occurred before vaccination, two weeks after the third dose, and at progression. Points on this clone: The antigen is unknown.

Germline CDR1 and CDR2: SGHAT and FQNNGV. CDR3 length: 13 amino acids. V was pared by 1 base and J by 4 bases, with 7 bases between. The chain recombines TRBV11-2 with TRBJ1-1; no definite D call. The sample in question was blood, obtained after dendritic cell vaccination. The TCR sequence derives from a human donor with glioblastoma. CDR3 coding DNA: TGTGCCAGCAGCTTAGCCCTAAGCACTGAAGCTTTCTTT. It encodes CASSLALSTEAFF.